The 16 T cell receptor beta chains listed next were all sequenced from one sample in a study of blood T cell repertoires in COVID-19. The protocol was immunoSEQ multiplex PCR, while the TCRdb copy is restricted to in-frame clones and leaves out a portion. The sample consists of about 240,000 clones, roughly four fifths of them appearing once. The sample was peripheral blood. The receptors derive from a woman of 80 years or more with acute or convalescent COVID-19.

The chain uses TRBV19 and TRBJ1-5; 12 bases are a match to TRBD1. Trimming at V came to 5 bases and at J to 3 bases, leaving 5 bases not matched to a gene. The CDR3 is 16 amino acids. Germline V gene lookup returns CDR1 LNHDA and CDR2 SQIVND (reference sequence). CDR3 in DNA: TGTGCCAGTAGTCTACCGGGACAGGGGGCCAATCAGCCCCAGCATTTT. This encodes CASSLPGQGANQPQHF.

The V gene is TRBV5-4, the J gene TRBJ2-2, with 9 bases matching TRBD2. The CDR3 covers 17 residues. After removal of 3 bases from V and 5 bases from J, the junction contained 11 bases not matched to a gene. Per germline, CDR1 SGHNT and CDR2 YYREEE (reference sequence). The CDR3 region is CASSSPRGGAGTGELFF. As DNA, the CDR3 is TGTGCCAGCAGCTCCCCTCGCGGGGGGGCGGGGACCGGGGAGCTGTTTTTT. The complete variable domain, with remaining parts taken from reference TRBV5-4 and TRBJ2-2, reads ETGVTQSPTHLIKTRGQQVTLRCSSQSGHNTVSWYQQALGQGPQFIFQYYREEENGRGNFPPRFSGLQFPNYSSELNVNALELDDSALYLCASSSPRGGAGTGELFFGEGSRLTVL.

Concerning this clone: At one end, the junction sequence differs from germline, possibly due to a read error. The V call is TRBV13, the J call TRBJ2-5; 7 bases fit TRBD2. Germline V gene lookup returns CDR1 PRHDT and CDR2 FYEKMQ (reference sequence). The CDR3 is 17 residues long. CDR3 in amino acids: CASSSQDPGTTKEAQYF. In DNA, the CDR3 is TGTGCCAGCAGCTCCCAAGACCCCGGGACTACGAAAGAGGCCCAGTACTTC.

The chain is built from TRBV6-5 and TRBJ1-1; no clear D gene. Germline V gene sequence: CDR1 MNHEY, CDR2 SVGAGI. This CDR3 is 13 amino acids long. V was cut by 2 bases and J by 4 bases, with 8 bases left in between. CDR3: CASSYGGSTEAFF. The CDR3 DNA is TGTGCCAGCAGTTACGGAGGTAGCACTGAAGCTTTCTTT.

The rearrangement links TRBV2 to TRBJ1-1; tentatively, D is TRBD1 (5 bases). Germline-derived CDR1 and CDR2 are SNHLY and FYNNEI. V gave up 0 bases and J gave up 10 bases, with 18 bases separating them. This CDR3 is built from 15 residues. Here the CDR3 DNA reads TGTGCCAGCAGTGAAGCGCTTCAGGCGGAGGGGAGAGCTTTCTTT. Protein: CASSEALQAEGRAFF.

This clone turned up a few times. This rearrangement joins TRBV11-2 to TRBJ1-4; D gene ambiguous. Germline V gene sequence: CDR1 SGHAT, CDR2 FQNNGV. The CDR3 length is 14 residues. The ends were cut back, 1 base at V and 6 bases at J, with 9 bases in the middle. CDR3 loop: CASSLGQAYEKLFF. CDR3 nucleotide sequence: TGTGCCAGCAGCTTAGGACAAGCTTATGAAAAACTGTTTTTT.

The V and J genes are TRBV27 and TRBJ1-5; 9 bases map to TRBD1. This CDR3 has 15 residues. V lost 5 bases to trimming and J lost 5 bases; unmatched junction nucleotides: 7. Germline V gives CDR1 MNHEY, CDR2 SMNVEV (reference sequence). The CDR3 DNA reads TGTGCCAGCAGTCCAGGGGACAGGGTGGATCAGCCCCAGCATTTT. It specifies CASSPGDRVDQPQHF.

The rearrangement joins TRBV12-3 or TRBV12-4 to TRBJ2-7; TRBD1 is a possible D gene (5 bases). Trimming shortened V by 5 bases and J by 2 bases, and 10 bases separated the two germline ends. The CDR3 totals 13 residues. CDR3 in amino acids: CASSLRETYEQYF. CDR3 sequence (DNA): TGTGCCAGCAGTCTCAGGGAAACCTACGAGCAGTACTTC.

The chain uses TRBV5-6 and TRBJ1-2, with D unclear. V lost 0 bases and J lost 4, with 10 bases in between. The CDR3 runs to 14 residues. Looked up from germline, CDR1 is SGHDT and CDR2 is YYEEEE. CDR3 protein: CASSLVAVGYGYTF. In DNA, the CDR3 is TGTGCCAGCAGCTTGGTGGCGGTGGGCTATGGCTACACCTTC.

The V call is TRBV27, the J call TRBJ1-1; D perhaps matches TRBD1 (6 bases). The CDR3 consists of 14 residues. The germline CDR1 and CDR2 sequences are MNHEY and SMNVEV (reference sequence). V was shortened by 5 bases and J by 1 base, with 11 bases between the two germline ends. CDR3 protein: CASSRGATNTEAFF. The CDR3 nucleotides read TGTGCCAGCAGTCGGGGGGCGACGAACACTGAAGCTTTCTTT.

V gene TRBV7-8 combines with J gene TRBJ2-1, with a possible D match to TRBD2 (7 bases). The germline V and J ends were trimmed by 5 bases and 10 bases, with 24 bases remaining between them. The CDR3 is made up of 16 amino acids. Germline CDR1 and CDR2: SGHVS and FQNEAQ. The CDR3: CASSPTPGQSGGEQFF. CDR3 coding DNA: TGTGCCAGCAGCCCCACCCCAGGACAGTCCGGGGGGGAGCAGTTCTTC. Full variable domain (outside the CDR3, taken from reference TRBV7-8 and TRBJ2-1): GAGVSQSPRYKVAKRGQDVALRCDPISGHVSLFWYQQALGQGPEFLTYFQNEAQLDKSGLPSDRFFAERPEGSVSTLKIQRTQQEDSAVYLCASSPTPGQSGGEQFFGPGTRLTVL.

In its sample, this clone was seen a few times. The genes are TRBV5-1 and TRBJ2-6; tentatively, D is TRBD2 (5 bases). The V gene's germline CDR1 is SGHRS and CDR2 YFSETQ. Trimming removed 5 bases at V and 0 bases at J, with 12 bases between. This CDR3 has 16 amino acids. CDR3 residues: CASRPGVNSGANVLTF. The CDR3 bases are TGCGCCAGCAGACCCGGGGTCAACTCTGGGGCCAACGTCCTGACTTTC.

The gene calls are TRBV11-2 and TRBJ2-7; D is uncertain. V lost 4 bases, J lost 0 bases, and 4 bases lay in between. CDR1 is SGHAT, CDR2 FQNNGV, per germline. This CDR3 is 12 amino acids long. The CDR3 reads CASSWSSYEQYF. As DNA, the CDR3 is TGTGCCAGCAGCTGGAGCTCCTACGAGCAGTACTTC.

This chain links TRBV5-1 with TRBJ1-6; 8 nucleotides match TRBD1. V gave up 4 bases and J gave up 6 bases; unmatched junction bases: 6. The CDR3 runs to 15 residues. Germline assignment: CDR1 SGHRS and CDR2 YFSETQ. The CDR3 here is CASSPRTGSNSPLHF. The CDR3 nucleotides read TGCGCCAGCAGCCCCCGGACAGGGAGTAATTCACCCCTCCACTTT.

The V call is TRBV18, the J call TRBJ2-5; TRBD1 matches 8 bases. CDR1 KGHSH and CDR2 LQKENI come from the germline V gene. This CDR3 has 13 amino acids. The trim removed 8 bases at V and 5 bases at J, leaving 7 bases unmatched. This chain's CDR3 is CASTRTGMETQYF. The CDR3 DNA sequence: TGTGCCAGCACGAGGACAGGGATGGAGACCCAGTACTTC.

This CDR3 is CASLTGGRNTGELFF. CDR3 nucleotides: TGCGCCAGCCTTACAGGGGGCAGGAACACCGGGGAGCTGTTTTTT. The chain has TRBV10-2 and TRBJ2-2, with 9 positions matching TRBD1. Germline assignment: CDR1 WSHSY and CDR2 SAAADI. With 8 bases clipped from V and 1 base from J, the junction kept 5 bases outside the gene matches. This CDR3 comprises 15 residues.